The 28 T cell receptor beta chains below all came from one sample that was sequenced in a study of blood T cell repertoires in COVID-19. Profiling relied on immunoSEQ multiplex PCR, and the TCRdb table lists in-frame clones only, not all of them. The repertoire holds 410,000 or so clones, around 91% seen once, with roughly 1.4% in the top ten. The material sequenced was peripheral blood. These receptors were collected from a middle-aged woman with COVID-19, enrolled during active disease.

This rearrangement joins TRBV28 to TRBJ1-2, with a tentative D call TRBD1 (6 bases). CDR1 is MDHEN and CDR2 is SYDVKM in the germline V gene. Trimming pared 6 bases from V and 4 bases from J, leaving 18 bases between. The CDR3 spans 15 residues. The chain's CDR3 is CASRVGGGGGYGYTF. CDR3 nucleotide sequence: TGTGCCAGCAGAGTTGGGGGCGGGGGAGGCTATGGCTACACCTTC.

The chain recombines TRBV7-9 with TRBJ2-7; D is ambiguous. This CDR3 has 12 residues. The V end lost 1 base, the J end lost 8 bases, and 9 bases lay between the germline ends. The germline gives CDR1 SEHNR, CDR2 FQNEAQ (reference sequence). CDR3 amino acids: CASSLVSFQQYF. As DNA, the CDR3 is TGTGCCAGCAGCTTAGTATCTTTCCAGCAGTACTTC.

CDR3 sequence: CASSIQGASNQPQHF. The CDR3 nucleotides are TGTGCCAGCAGTATACAGGGGGCGAGCAATCAGCCCCAGCATTTT. V is TRBV7-9 and J is TRBJ1-5, with 9 bases that match TRBD1. CDR3 size: 15 residues. V shed 6 bases and J 1 base; nucleotides not matched to a gene: 4. CDR1 SEHNR and CDR2 FQNEAQ come from the germline V gene (reference sequence). Full variable domain (remainder filled in from reference TRBV7-9 and TRBJ1-5): DTGVSQNPRHKITKRGQNVTFRCDPISEHNRLYWYRQTLGQGPEFLTYFQNEAQLEKSRLLSDRFSAERPKGSFSTLEIQRTEQGDSAMYLCASSIQGASNQPQHFGDGTRLSIL.

The rearrangement uses TRBV19 and TRBJ1-2; TRBD1 aligns across 8 bases. V lost 6 bases and J lost 6; bases outside the gene matches: 15. The V gene's germline CDR1 is LNHDA and CDR2 SQIVND (reference sequence). The CDR3 spans 16 residues. In nucleotides, the CDR3 is TGTGCCAGTAGAATACGACCGGGACAGGTTTTCCATGGCTACACCTTC. This sequence encodes CASRIRPGQVFHGYTF.

The rearrangement links TRBV6-1 to TRBJ2-2, with D maybe TRBD1 (6 bases). The V and J ends lost 4 bases and 3 bases respectively, with 15 bases between them. The CDR3 extends over 16 amino acids. Germline V lookup: CDR1 MNHNS, CDR2 SASEGT. The CDR3 is CASSGSLQGYTGELFF. DNA for the CDR3: TGTGCCAGCAGTGGCAGTCTCCAGGGGTACACCGGGGAGCTGTTTTTT.

This clone was observed a few times. The V gene is TRBV27, the J gene TRBJ1-1; possible D gene TRBD1, 5 bases. Looked up from germline, CDR1 is MNHEY and CDR2 is SMNVEV (reference sequence). This CDR3 has 14 residues. The ends were cut back, 6 bases at V and 11 bases at J, with 22 bases in the middle. This CDR3 reads CASRLEFEAGRAFF. The CDR3 DNA sequence: TGTGCCAGCAGGTTGGAATTTGAGGCAGGGCGTGCTTTCTTT.

V is TRBV4-1 and J is TRBJ1-5, with D maybe TRBD1 (5 bases). The germline V and J ends were trimmed by 1 base and 6 bases, with 13 bases remaining between them. Per germline, CDR1 MGHRA and CDR2 YSYEKL. The CDR3 has 15 amino acids. CDR3 in amino acids: CASSQVSGGSQPQHF. CDR3 nucleotide sequence: TGCGCCAGCAGCCAAGTTTCGGGGGGTAGTCAGCCCCAGCATTTT.

The CDR3 DNA reads as TGTGCCAGCAGTTCGCGTAGCAATCAGCCCCAGCATTTT. Translated: CASSSRSNQPQHF. V and J are TRBV6-5 and TRBJ1-5; no clear D. CDR1 and CDR2 (germline): MNHEY, SVGAGI. Trimming took off 4 bases at V and 0 bases at J, with 4 bases between the two ends. The CDR3 loop spans 13 amino acids.

The V and J genes are TRBV18 and TRBJ1-5; weak D call: TRBD1 (5 bases). V lost 3 bases and J lost 0, with 12 bases in between. The germline V gene has CDR1 KGHSH and CDR2 LQKENI. The CDR3 spans 16 residues. Here the CDR3 DNA reads TGTGCCAGCTCACCGTTGACAGCAAATAGCAATCAGCCCCAGCATTTT. Its translation is CASSPLTANSNQPQHF.

The V gene is TRBV28, the J gene TRBJ2-5; 9 bases line up with TRBD2. This CDR3 comprises 17 residues. The V gene end was trimmed by 6 bases and the J gene end by 2 bases; junction bases not matched to a gene: 13. The germline gives CDR1 MDHEN, CDR2 SYDVKM. CDR3 coding DNA: TGTGCCAGCAGGACTGGGTTTCTAGCGGGAAGACAAGAGACCCAGTACTTC. Translating gives CASRTGFLAGRQETQYF.

The chain has TRBV28 and TRBJ2-5; D is possibly TRBD2 (6 bases). This CDR3 is built from 15 residues. Germline V gene lookup returns CDR1 MDHEN and CDR2 SYDVKM. V lost 4 bases and J 5 bases, leaving 17 bases between the germline ends. CDR3 loop: CASSSPPLAWETQYF. The DNA of the CDR3 is TGTGCCAGCAGTTCTCCCCCACTAGCATGGGAGACCCAGTACTTC.

About this clone: Within the sample, other DNA sequences also encode this same CDR3. V usage is TRBV28 and J usage is TRBJ1-5; D is unclear. V was pared by 3 bases and J by 6 bases, with 6 bases between. Germline V gene sequence: CDR1 MDHEN, CDR2 SYDVKM. This CDR3 contains 12 residues. In DNA, the CDR3 is TGTGCCAGCAGTTTTTACGGTCAGCCCCAGCATTTT. This sequence encodes CASSFYGQPQHF. The whole variable domain, remainder taken from reference TRBV28 and TRBJ1-5, is DVKVTQSSRYLVKRTGEKVFLECVQDMDHENMFWYRQDPGLGLRLIYFSYDVKMKEKGDIPEGYSVSREKKERFSLILESASTNQTSMYLCASSFYGQPQHFGDGTRLSIL.

The chain links TRBV15 to TRBJ1-2; a weak D match, TRBD1 (5 bases). Trimming removed 0 bases at V and 3 bases at J, with 14 bases between. The germline V gene encodes CDR1 LNHNV and CDR2 YYDKDF (reference sequence). The CDR3 extends over 16 amino acids. CDR3 loop: CATSRDWGEFDYGYTF. In DNA, the CDR3 is TGTGCCACCAGCAGAGATTGGGGGGAGTTTGACTATGGCTACACCTTC. Full variable domain (missing parts from reference TRBV15 and TRBJ1-2): DAMVIQNPRYQVTQFGKPVTLSCSQTLNHNVMYWYQQKSSQAPKLLFHYYDKDFNNEADTPDNFQSRRPNTSFCFLDIRSPGLGDTAMYLCATSRDWGEFDYGYTFGSGTRLTVV.

V and J are TRBV25-1 and TRBJ2-1, with D possibly matching TRBD1 (5 bases). The CDR3 length is 11 residues. Germline CDR1 MGHDK, CDR2 SYGVNS. The V gene lost 7 bases and the J gene lost 7 bases, with 8 bases spanning the gap. CDR3 coding DNA: TGTGCCAGCACTTCAGGGAATGAGCAGTTCTTC. Translating gives CASTSGNEQFF.

The chain uses TRBV7-8 and TRBJ2-7; D is possibly TRBD1 (5 bases). V lost 1 base and J lost 3, with 13 bases in between. This CDR3 contains 15 residues. The germline CDR1 and CDR2 sequences are SGHVS and FQNEAQ. The CDR3 loop is CASSLGAGNYYEQYF. In DNA, the CDR3 is TGTGCCAGCAGCTTAGGGGCAGGGAACTACTACGAGCAGTACTTC.

Worth noting for this clone: The same CDR3 also results from other DNA sequences found in this sample. The chain employs TRBV7-9 and TRBJ1-1; D is uncertain. Trimming removed 0 bases at V and 1 base at J, with 6 bases between. The germline V gene encodes CDR1 SEHNR and CDR2 FQNEAQ (reference sequence). The CDR3 contains 14 residues. CDR3 in DNA: TGTGCCAGCAGCTTAGCTGGCTCGAACACTGAAGCTTTCTTT. Protein sequence: CASSLAGSNTEAFF.

V and J are TRBV19 and TRBJ2-2; 11 bases are shared with TRBD2. The CDR3 is made up of 17 amino acids. CDR1 and CDR2 from the germline V gene are LNHDA and SQIVND (reference sequence). V lost 1 base and J lost 7; bases outside the gene matches: 8. The DNA of the CDR3 is TGTGCCAGTAGTATAGTAGCGGGAGGGCGGCTCGGCGGGGAGCTGTTTTTT. The encoded protein is CASSIVAGGRLGGELFF.

The rearrangement uses TRBV29-1 and TRBJ2-7; D unresolved. This CDR3 region has 14 residues. Germline CDR1 reads SQVTM; CDR2 reads ANQGSEA. Trimming cost V 5 bases and J 0 bases, with 14 bases left between them. CDR3 DNA sequence: TGCAGCGTTTGGTCGGGTTCCAGCTCCTACGAGCAGTACTTC. Its protein product is CSVWSGSSSYEQYF.

A note on this clone: Relative to the germline gene, one junction end is altered; a read error may explain this. The rearrangement uses TRBV7-7 and TRBJ2-1, with 14 bases that match TRBD2. Germline CDR1 reads SSHAT; CDR2 reads FNYEAQ (reference sequence). The length of the CDR3 is 18 residues. CDR3 amino acids: CASSSGTSGSSDYDEQFF. CDR3 nucleotide sequence: TGTGCTAGCAGCTCCGGGACTAGCGGGAGTTCTGATTACGATGAGCAGTTCTTC.

The chain uses TRBV10-1 and TRBJ1-6; 7 bases match TRBD1. Germline values: CDR1 WNHNN, CDR2 SYGVQD (reference sequence). The J segment lost 7 bases and the V segment lost 6 bases, leaving 9 bases of the junction unmatched. There are 15 residues in the CDR3. The chain's CDR3 is CASRQKQGLNSPLHF. The CDR3 nucleotides read TGCGCCAGCAGACAAAAACAGGGGCTGAATTCACCCCTCCACTTT.

This chain joins TRBV27 and TRBJ1-4; D possibly corresponds to TRBD1 (5 bases). The CDR3 totals 16 residues. Germline loops: CDR1 MNHEY, CDR2 SMNVEV (reference sequence). Trimming took off 0 bases at V and 1 base at J, with 9 bases between the two ends. The CDR3 DNA sequence: TGTGCCAGCAGTTTATCTCCGGGGGTAACTAATGAAAAACTGTTTTTT. Encoded protein: CASSLSPGVTNEKLFF.

The chain couples TRBV28 to TRBJ1-4; D is ambiguous. The CDR3 runs 14 residues. The V and J ends lost 2 bases and 10 bases respectively, with 14 bases between them. CDR1 and CDR2 from the germline V gene are MDHEN and SYDVKM. CDR3 sequence: CASSLPQDRRKLFF. For the CDR3, the DNA is TGTGCCAGCAGTTTACCCCAGGATAGGCGAAAACTGTTTTTT.

The chain joins TRBV19 to TRBJ1-2; TRBD1 matches 8 bases. Looked up from germline, CDR1 is LNHDA and CDR2 is SQIVND (reference sequence). There are 15 residues in the CDR3. The V and J ends lost 4 bases and 4 bases, in that order; junction bases with no gene match: 8. CDR3: CASSRPGQAVYGYTF. The CDR3 DNA sequence: TGTGCCAGTAGTAGACCGGGACAGGCGGTCTATGGCTACACCTTC.

V gene TRBV9 combines with J gene TRBJ1-1; 7 bases agree with TRBD1. This CDR3 has 16 amino acids. CDR1 is SGDLS and CDR2 is YYNGEE in the germline V gene. The V segment lost 0 bases and the J segment 1 base; nucleotides outside the gene matches: 6. CDR3 coding DNA: TGTGCCAGCAGCGTAGGGCCAGGGGGTGGGAACACTGAAGCTTTCTTT. This sequence encodes CASSVGPGGGNTEAFF.

The chain links TRBV4-2 to TRBJ2-3; 12 bases line up with TRBD2. The CDR3 is made up of 18 amino acids. V lost 0 bases and J lost 7; bases outside the gene matches: 11. Germline V gene data show CDR1 as LGHNA and CDR2 as YNFKEQ. The CDR3 spells CASSQDPLAGGLRYTQYF. CDR3 bases: TGTGCCAGCAGCCAAGATCCCCTAGCGGGGGGGTTAAGGTATACGCAGTATTTT.

The genes are TRBV28 and TRBJ1-4; tentative D call: TRBD1 (5 bases). This CDR3 region has 15 residues. Per the germline V gene, CDR1 is MDHEN and CDR2 is SYDVKM. V dropped 5 bases and J dropped 3 bases, with 13 bases sitting between them. For the CDR3, the DNA is TGTGCCAGCAGTCCCTGGGGAGGGGCTAATGAAAAACTGTTTTTT. This sequence encodes CASSPWGGANEKLFF.

The table lists this clone with a count of one. CDR3: CASSYRRERLLVYEQYF. In DNA form, the CDR3 reads TGTGCCAGCAGTTACCGACGGGAGAGACTTTTGGTATACGAGCAGTACTTC. The rearrangement joins TRBV6-2 or TRBV6-3 to TRBJ2-7; perhaps TRBD2 as D (6 bases). Germline V gene data show CDR1 as MNHEY and CDR2 as SVGEGT. V was shortened by 2 bases and J by 4 bases, with 21 bases between the two germline ends. The CDR3 totals 17 residues.

The chain uses TRBV19 and TRBJ2-1; 10 bases are a match to TRBD2. With V trimmed by 6 bases and J by 4 bases, 6 bases remained unmatched. The CDR3 covers 15 residues. Per the germline V gene, CDR1 is LNHDA and CDR2 is SQIVND (reference sequence). In DNA, the CDR3 is TGTGCCAGTAGGGCTAGCGGGAGCCGGTACAATGAGCAGTTCTTC. Translated: CASRASGSRYNEQFF.